This TCR beta chain was profiled in a study of blood T cell repertoires in COVID-19. About the research overall: Samples representing acute and convalescent COVID-19 were sourced from the United States, Italy and Spain. From T cells, B-cell-depleted T cells, or PBMCs came the material, which was cDNA or gDNA.

Germline CDR1 is SGDLS and CDR2 is YYNGEE. The CDR3 totals 14 residues. Trimming pared 2 bases from V and 0 bases from J, leaving 5 bases between. This clone came up a few times. Using immunoSEQ multiplex PCR, the repertoire was profiled, and TCRdb retains in-frame clones only, with some absent. The table shows about 91,000 clones, with more than 70% occurring only once. The sample was peripheral blood. The chain uses TRBV9 and TRBJ2-2; D is unclear. The receptor was derived from a man between 65 and 79 years old with acute or convalescent COVID-19. Here the CDR3 reads CASSVSANTGELFF. The CDR3 DNA reads TGTGCCAGCAGCGTTTCGGCGAACACCGGGGAGCTGTTTTTT.